The source of this TCR beta chain is a study of blood T cell repertoires in COVID-19. At the level of the study: PBMCs, B-cell-depleted T cells, or T cells were the source of the cDNA or gDNA that made up the material.

While infection was still active, Seattle patients were enrolled and then followed longitudinally. The protocol was immunoSEQ multiplex PCR, while the TCRdb copy is restricted to in-frame clones and leaves out a portion. The table shows 300,000 to 450,000 clones, with more than 70% occurring only once. This sequence was found in a woman in her 30s with COVID-19, enrolled during active disease. Source material: peripheral blood.

CDR3 residues: CASSSGLAGGSAYEQYF. The CDR3 coding sequence is TGCGCCAGCAGCTCGGGACTAGCGGGAGGTTCGGCCTACGAGCAGTACTTC. The rearrangement uses TRBV5-1 and TRBJ2-7; 15 bases match TRBD2. Germline CDR1 and CDR2: SGHRS and YFSETQ. V shed 3 bases, J shed 2 bases, and the junction held 6 bases outside the gene matches. The CDR3 totals 17 residues. The full variable domain, completed using reference TRBV5-1 and TRBJ2-7, is KAGVTQTPRYLIKTRGQQVTLSCSPISGHRSVSWYQQTPGQGLQFLFEYFSETQRNKGNFPGRFSGRQFSNSRSEMNVSTLELGDSALYLCASSSGLAGGSAYEQYFGPGTRLTVT.